This T cell receptor beta chain stems from a study of cytomegalovirus exposure and HLA in healthy donors. Overall study findings and caveats: Using a false discovery rate of 0.05, a later analysis showed that approximately 18,000 TCR beta sequences were associated with HLA alleles.

This CDR3 spans 16 amino acids. V was cut by 1 base and J by 4 bases, with 15 bases left in between. CDR1 is LGHNA, CDR2 YSLEER, per germline. Of note for this clone: Its antigen is as yet unknown.

Primers: 60 Vbeta forward and 13 Jbeta reverse. The assay was immunoSEQ multiplex PCR, and TCRdb's table has in-frame clones only and misses some. The sample lists tens of thousands of clones; nearly 80% were seen once. Specimen: PBMCs. The source of this sequence is a woman between 35 and 50 years old in good health and CMV-seropositive. This chain joins TRBV4-3 and TRBJ2-3; D possibly corresponds to TRBD2 (6 bases). The CDR3 nucleotides are TGCGCCAGCAGCCAAGGTGCAAGGGGCGGGGCAGATACGCAGTATTTT. Amino acids: CASSQGARGGADTQYF.